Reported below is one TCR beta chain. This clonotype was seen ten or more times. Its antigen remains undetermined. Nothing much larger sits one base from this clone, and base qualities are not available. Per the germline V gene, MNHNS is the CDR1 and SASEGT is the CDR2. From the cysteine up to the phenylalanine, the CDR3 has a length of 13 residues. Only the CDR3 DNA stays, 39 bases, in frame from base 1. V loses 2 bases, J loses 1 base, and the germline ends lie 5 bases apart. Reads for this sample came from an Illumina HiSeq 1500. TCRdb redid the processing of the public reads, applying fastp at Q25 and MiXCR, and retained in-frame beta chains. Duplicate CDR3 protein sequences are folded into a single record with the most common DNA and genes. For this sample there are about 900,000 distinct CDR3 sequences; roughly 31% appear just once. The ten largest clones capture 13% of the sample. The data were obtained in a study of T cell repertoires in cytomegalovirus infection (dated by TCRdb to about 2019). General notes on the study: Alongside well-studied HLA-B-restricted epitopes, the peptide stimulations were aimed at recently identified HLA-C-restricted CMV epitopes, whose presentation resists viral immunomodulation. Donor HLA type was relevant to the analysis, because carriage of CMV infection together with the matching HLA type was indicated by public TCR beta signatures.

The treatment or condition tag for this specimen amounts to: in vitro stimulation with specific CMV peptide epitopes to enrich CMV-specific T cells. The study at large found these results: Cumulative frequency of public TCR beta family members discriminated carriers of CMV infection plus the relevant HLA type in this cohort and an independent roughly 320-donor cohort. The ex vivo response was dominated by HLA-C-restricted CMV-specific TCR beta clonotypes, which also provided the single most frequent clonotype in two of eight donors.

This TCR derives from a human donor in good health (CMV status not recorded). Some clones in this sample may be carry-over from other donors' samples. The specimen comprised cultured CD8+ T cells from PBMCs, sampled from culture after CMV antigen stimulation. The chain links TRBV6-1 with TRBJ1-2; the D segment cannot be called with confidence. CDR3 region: CASSEHLNYGYTF. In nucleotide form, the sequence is TGTGCCAGCAGTGAACACCTTAACTATGGCTACACCTTC.